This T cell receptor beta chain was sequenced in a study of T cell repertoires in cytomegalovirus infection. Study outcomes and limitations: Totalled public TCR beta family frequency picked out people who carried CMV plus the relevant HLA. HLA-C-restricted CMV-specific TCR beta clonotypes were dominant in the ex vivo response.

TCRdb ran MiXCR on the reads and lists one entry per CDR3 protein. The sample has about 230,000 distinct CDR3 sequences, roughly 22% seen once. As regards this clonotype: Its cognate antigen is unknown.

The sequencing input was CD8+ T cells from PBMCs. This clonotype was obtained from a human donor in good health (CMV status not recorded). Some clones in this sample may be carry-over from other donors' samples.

The CDR3 spells CASSEEGIRSYNSPLHF. CDR3 bases: TGTGCCAGCAGTGAAGAGGGTATCCGCTCCTATAATTCACCCCTCCACTTT. The chain joins TRBV6-1 to TRBJ1-6; D unresolved. The CDR3 consists of 17 residues. Per germline, CDR1 MNHNS and CDR2 SASEGT. Trimming removed 1 base from V and 0 bases from J, with 10 bases in between.